One T cell receptor beta chain is described in this entry. Original methodology: Amplification of reference gene primers was used by the study to estimate nucleated cell counts. Clones were read by immunoSEQ multiplex PCR, and TCRdb kept only the in-frame ones, dropping some. That table gives V, J and clone size, and the DNA gave D and trimming. The table lists a few hundred thousand clones, over 75% of them singletons. The germline V and J ends were trimmed by 3 bases and 2 bases, with 12 bases remaining between them. This CDR3 has 15 residues. Germline loops: CDR1 SGHRS, CDR2 YFSETQ. Each participant's cohort was designated according to participant-reported clinical history. Cohort 3 recovered donors had two negative PCRs, clearance, or symptom resolution. This entry belongs to a study of blood T cell repertoires in COVID-19. Looking at the study overall: PBMCs, B-cell-depleted T cells, or T cells provided the cDNA or gDNA that made up the material.

This receptor was obtained from a woman under 40 who had recovered from COVID-19. Sequencing input: PBMCs or T cells enriched from blood (not recorded which). V gene TRBV5-1 combines with J gene TRBJ2-1; D is ambiguous. The DNA of the CDR3 is TGCGCCAGCAGCTCCCTGGGCGAAACCTACAATGAGCAGTTCTTC. Amino acids: CASSSLGETYNEQFF. Using reference TRBV5-1 and TRBJ2-1 for the parts outside the CDR3, the full variable domain is KAGVTQTPRYLIKTRGQQVTLSCSPISGHRSVSWYQQTPGQGLQFLFEYFSETQRNKGNFPGRFSGRQFSNSRSEMNVSTLELGDSALYLCASSSLGETYNEQFFGPGTRLTVL.